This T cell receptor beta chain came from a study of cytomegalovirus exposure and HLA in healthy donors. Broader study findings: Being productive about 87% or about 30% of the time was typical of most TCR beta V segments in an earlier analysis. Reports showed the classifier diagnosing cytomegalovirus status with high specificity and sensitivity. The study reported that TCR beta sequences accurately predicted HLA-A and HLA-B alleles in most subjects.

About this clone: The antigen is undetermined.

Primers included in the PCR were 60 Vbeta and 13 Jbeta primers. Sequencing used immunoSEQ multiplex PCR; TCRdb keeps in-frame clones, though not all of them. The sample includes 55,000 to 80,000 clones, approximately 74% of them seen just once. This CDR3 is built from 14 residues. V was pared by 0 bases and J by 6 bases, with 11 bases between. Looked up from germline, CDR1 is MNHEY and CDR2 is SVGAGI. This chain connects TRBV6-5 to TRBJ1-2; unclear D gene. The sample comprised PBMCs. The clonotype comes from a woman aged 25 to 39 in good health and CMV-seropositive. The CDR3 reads CASSYSRGLHGYTF. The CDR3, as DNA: TGTGCCAGCAGTTACTCTCGCGGGTTGCATGGCTACACCTTC.